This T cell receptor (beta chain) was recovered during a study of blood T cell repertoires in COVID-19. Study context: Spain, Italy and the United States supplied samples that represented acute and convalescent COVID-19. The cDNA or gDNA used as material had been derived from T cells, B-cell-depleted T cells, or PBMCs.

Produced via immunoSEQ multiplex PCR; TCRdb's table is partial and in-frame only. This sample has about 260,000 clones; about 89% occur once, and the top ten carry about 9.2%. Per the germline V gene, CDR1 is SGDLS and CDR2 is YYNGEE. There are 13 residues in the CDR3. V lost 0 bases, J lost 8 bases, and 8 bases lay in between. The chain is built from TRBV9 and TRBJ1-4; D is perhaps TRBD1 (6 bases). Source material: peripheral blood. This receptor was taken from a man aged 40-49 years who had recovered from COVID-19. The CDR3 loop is CASSVGGQEKLFF. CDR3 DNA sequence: TGTGCCAGCAGCGTAGGCGGACAGGAAAAACTGTTTTTT. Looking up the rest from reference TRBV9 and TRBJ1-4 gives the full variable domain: DSGVTQTPKHLITATGQRVTLRCSPRSGDLSVYWYQQSLDQGLQFLIQYYNGEERAKGNILERFSAQQFPDLHSELNLSSLELGDSALYFCASSVGGQEKLFFGSGTQLSVL.